The sequence of this T cell receptor beta chain was determined in a study of Ad26.COV2.S vaccination and SARS-CoV-2 variants. General study points: People who got the vaccine or the placebo had similar non-spike TCR breadth. Vaccine recipients showed a spike-specific TCR breadth that was higher than in placebo recipients. Substantial post-vaccination breadth of spike-specific CD8+ and CD4+ T cell responses was reported.

Between the trimmed V and J ends, which lost 7 bases and 5 bases, there was a span of 12 bases. The V gene's germline CDR1 is MNHEY and CDR2 SVGAGI. This CDR3 comprises 13 residues. Measured with immunoSEQ multiplex PCR; TCRdb has only the in-frame clones, and not every one. The data hold approximately 340,000 clones, with 90% to 95% observed a single time. As to this clone: Antigen unknown.

The sample here was peripheral blood, taken after recovery from COVID-19. The V call is TRBV6-5, the J call TRBJ2-1; unclear D gene. The source of this sequence is a human donor who had recovered from COVID-19. The CDR3 DNA reads TGTGCCAGCAAGGGTCCAGAAAACAATGAGCAGTTCTTC. Its protein is CASKGPENNEQFF.